One and the same sample provided the 21 T cell receptor beta chains below, sequenced in a study of blood T cell repertoires in COVID-19. The protocol was immunoSEQ multiplex PCR, while the TCRdb copy is restricted to in-frame clones and leaves out a portion. The sample shows about 470,000 clones, about nine tenths of them seen only once. Sequencing was carried out using PBMCs or T cells enriched from blood (not recorded which). Source of these receptors: a woman aged 18-30 years who had recovered from COVID-19.

This clone was recorded once. This chain joins TRBV3-1 (or the pseudogene TRBV3-2) and TRBJ1-6; 9 bases match TRBD1. This CDR3 contains 13 residues. CDR1 is LGHDT, CDR2 YNNKEL, per germline (reference sequence). With 8 bases clipped from V and 8 bases from J, the junction kept 4 bases outside the gene matches. DNA of the CDR3: TGTGCCAGCTCGAGGACAGGGGATTCACCCCTCCACTTT. This gives the protein CASSRTGDSPLHF.

V and J are TRBV5-5 and TRBJ1-5, with D uncertain. V was clipped by 0 bases and J by 5 bases, with 15 bases between them. This CDR3 is 16 amino acids long. The germline V gene has CDR1 SGHKS and CDR2 YYEKEE (reference sequence). The chain's CDR3 is CASSLGAGERDQPQHF. DNA for the CDR3: TGTGCCAGCAGCTTGGGAGCCGGGGAGAGGGATCAGCCCCAGCATTTT.

This chain connects TRBV4-2 to TRBJ1-4; D is uncertain. The germline V gene encodes CDR1 LGHNA and CDR2 YNFKEQ. CDR3 length equals 16 residues. The germline V and J ends were trimmed by 0 bases and 8 bases, with 16 bases remaining between them. The CDR3 bases are TGTGCCAGCAGCCAAGATGGAGGCCGAAGTCAAGAAAAACTGTTTTTT. It specifies CASSQDGGRSQEKLFF.

J is TRBJ2-1 and V is TRBV9; the match to TRBD2 covers 9 bases. The CDR3 length is 17 residues. Germline CDR1 SGDLS, CDR2 YYNGEE. V lost 5 bases to trimming and J lost 2 bases; unmatched junction nucleotides: 11. CDR3 residues: CASRETLTSGTYNEQFF. As DNA, the CDR3 is TGTGCCAGCAGGGAAACTTTGACTAGCGGTACCTACAATGAGCAGTTCTTC.

This clone was picked up one time. The chain is built from TRBV14 and TRBJ1-1; TRBD1 is a possible D gene (5 bases). Germline loops: CDR1 SGHDN, CDR2 FVKESK. CDR3 length: 15 amino acids. Trimming stripped 4 bases from V and 8 bases from J, with 20 bases between. CDR3 amino acids: CASSPRTDIVREAFF. As DNA, the CDR3 is TGTGCCAGCAGCCCCCGGACGGACATTGTCAGGGAAGCTTTCTTT.

The V gene is TRBV30, the J gene TRBJ2-7; D remains unclear. Trimming cost V 0 bases and J 1 base, with 7 bases left between them. Looked up from germline, CDR1 is GTSNPN and CDR2 is SVGIG (reference sequence). CDR3 length: 13 amino acids. The DNA for the CDR3 is TGTGCCTGGAGTGTACTGAGTTCCTACGAGCAGTACTTC. It specifies CAWSVLSSYEQYF.

The chain has TRBV9 and TRBJ2-3; 7 bases are a match to TRBD1. This CDR3 is built from 15 residues. Per the germline V gene, CDR1 is SGDLS and CDR2 is YYNGEE. V shed 2 bases, J shed 1 base, and the junction held 4 bases outside the gene matches. The CDR3 reads CASSVGDSGTDTQYF. In DNA form, the CDR3 reads TGTGCCAGCAGCGTGGGGGACAGTGGCACAGATACGCAGTATTTT.

The chain joins TRBV2 to TRBJ1-4, with D unresolved. CDR3 length equals 12 residues. V was shortened by 7 bases and J by 7 bases, with 10 bases between the two germline ends. CDR1 is SNHLY, CDR2 FYNNEI, per germline. The CDR3 region has the DNA TGTGCCAGCACCCCCCTCAGTGAAAAACTGTTTTTT. Translating gives CASTPLSEKLFF.

V usage is TRBV3-1 (or the pseudogene TRBV3-2) and J usage is TRBJ1-4, with 8 bases fitting TRBD1. Germline values: CDR1 LGHDT, CDR2 YNNKEL (reference sequence). The CDR3 spans 16 residues. With 3 bases clipped from V and 8 bases from J, the junction kept 11 bases outside the gene matches. CDR3 region: CASSHPPLTGVEKLFF. The CDR3 DNA follows: TGTGCCAGCAGCCATCCTCCGCTGACAGGGGTGGAAAAACTGTTTTTT.

This sequence joins TRBV30 and TRBJ1-1; 9 nucleotides agree with TRBD1. Per germline, CDR1 GTSNPN and CDR2 SVGIG (reference sequence). J was trimmed by 9 bases and V by 5 bases; bases with no gene match: 13. The CDR3 is made up of 14 amino acids. CDR3 region: CAWWRQGVGIKAFF. In DNA form, the CDR3 reads TGTGCCTGGTGGAGACAGGGGGTGGGTATCAAAGCTTTCTTT.

V usage is TRBV7-2 and J usage is TRBJ2-3; TRBD2 matches at 7 bases. The trim removed 5 bases at V and 3 bases at J, leaving 20 bases unmatched. Germline CDR1 reads SGHTA; CDR2 reads FQGNSA. The CDR3 runs to 19 residues. Here the CDR3 reads CASSPSRDYENSHTDTQYF. The CDR3 coding sequence is TGTGCCAGCAGCCCCTCACGGGACTATGAAAACTCGCATACAGATACGCAGTATTTT.

This clone occurred once. The chain is built from TRBV9 and TRBJ2-2; a weak D match, TRBD2 (5 bases). Trimming cost V 0 bases and J 1 base, with 19 bases left between them. Germline V gene data show CDR1 as SGDLS and CDR2 as YYNGEE. The CDR3 spans 19 residues. The CDR3 spells CASSVGLYRGGENTGELFF. CDR3 bases: TGTGCCAGCAGCGTAGGATTGTACCGGGGTGGGGAGAACACCGGGGAGCTGTTTTTT.

This chain joins TRBV7-2 and TRBJ1-3; 9 nucleotides line up with TRBD1. The germline V gene has CDR1 SGHTA and CDR2 FQGNSA. The CDR3 has 17 residues. With 5 bases clipped from V and 4 bases from J, the junction kept 12 bases outside the gene matches. This CDR3 reads CASSHLDGQGRGNTIYF. The CDR3, as DNA: TGTGCCAGCAGCCACCTAGATGGACAGGGGAGAGGAAACACCATATATTTT. The complete variable domain, with remaining parts taken from reference TRBV7-2 and TRBJ1-3, reads GAGVSQSPSNKVTEKGKDVELRCDPISGHTALYWYRQSLGQGLEFLIYFQGNSAPDKSGLPSDRFSAERTGGSVSTLTIQRTQQEDSAVYLCASSHLDGQGRGNTIYFGEGSWLTVV.

The chain joins TRBV5-1 to TRBJ1-4, with 9 bases matching TRBD1. V lost 2 bases, J lost 1 base, and 9 bases stayed unmatched. This CDR3 comprises 18 residues. Germline CDR1 and CDR2: SGHRS and YFSETQ. The CDR3 is CASSFAPTGGGTNEKLFF. The CDR3 DNA sequence: TGCGCCAGCAGCTTCGCTCCGACAGGGGGGGGAACTAATGAAAAACTGTTTTTT.

The chain has TRBV5-4 and TRBJ2-2; TRBD2 might be the D (6 bases). The V and J ends lost 0 bases and 2 bases respectively, with 11 bases between them. Germline CDR1 reads SGHNT; CDR2 reads YYREEE (reference sequence). The CDR3 has 16 amino acids. DNA of the CDR3: TGTGCCAGCAGCTTGGGTCCGGGACTTAACACCGGGGAGCTGTTTTTT. As protein: CASSLGPGLNTGELFF.

The rearrangement links TRBV7-9 to TRBJ1-4; 10 bases align to TRBD1. Germline V gene lookup returns CDR1 SEHNR and CDR2 FQNEAQ (reference sequence). The trim removed 5 bases at V and 7 bases at J, leaving 7 bases unmatched. This CDR3 has 15 amino acids. CDR3 sequence: CASSLPGQGSEKLFF. CDR3 in DNA: TGTGCCAGCAGCCTACCGGGACAGGGGAGTGAAAAACTGTTTTTT.

This sequence joins TRBV27 and TRBJ1-5, with 7 bases aligning to TRBD1. In germline, CDR1 is MNHEY, CDR2 SMNVEV (reference sequence). V was pared by 5 bases and J by 3 bases, with 13 bases of the junction left unmatched. The CDR3 contains 17 residues. In DNA, the CDR3 is TGTGCCAGCAGTAATCTCGTGCCCGGACAGGCCAATCAGCCCCAGCATTTT. Protein: CASSNLVPGQANQPQHF.

This clone came up once. The chain joins TRBV19 to TRBJ1-1, with D possibly matching TRBD1 (5 bases). V was pared by 3 bases and J by 5 bases, with 19 bases between. CDR1 and CDR2 (germline): LNHDA, SQIVND (reference sequence). This CDR3 spans 16 amino acids. The CDR3 protein is CASSMSRRGWWTEAFF. The CDR3 nucleotides are TGTGCCAGTAGTATGTCACGGCGGGGGTGGTGGACTGAAGCTTTCTTT.

The genes are TRBV18 and TRBJ2-3, with D possibly TRBD2 on 7 matching bases. V lost 8 bases and J lost 5, with 20 bases in between. The CDR3 totals 15 residues. From germline, CDR1 is KGHSH and CDR2 LQKENI. The CDR3 DNA reads as TGTGCCAGCAATAGCCCGGGGGGCCAAGGAGATACGCAGTATTTT. Amino acid sequence: CASNSPGGQGDTQYF.

The chain recombines TRBV27 with TRBJ1-2, with D perhaps TRBD1 (6 bases). V shed 4 bases and J shed 6 bases, with 15 bases lying between them. Germline V gene data show CDR1 as MNHEY and CDR2 as SMNVEV (reference sequence). The CDR3 loop spans 14 amino acids. This chain's CDR3 is CASSSYGTKDGYTF. In nucleotides, the CDR3 is TGTGCCAGCAGTTCTTACGGGACAAAGGATGGCTACACCTTC.

The rearrangement links TRBV27 to TRBJ1-5; tentative D call: TRBD1 (6 bases). Germline V lookup: CDR1 MNHEY, CDR2 SMNVEV (reference sequence). This CDR3 has 14 amino acids. The V end was cut by 3 bases, the J end by 5 bases, with 11 bases between. Written as DNA, the CDR3 is TGTGCCAGCAGTTTCAGGGGTGGGGATCAGCCCCAGCATTTT. Its translation is CASSFRGGDQPQHF.